This T cell receptor beta chain is drawn from a study of CD8 T cell repertoires and HIV-1 epitope variants (dated by TCRdb to about 2020). Turning to the overall study: T cells were stimulated in separate culture wells with each of twenty-five peptides representing autologous and known Gag and Nef epitope variants. The control conditions were a CMV, EBV and flu peptide pool, the Ebola AY9 epitope as a negative control, and a well with no peptide. Three Gag epitope families and Nef HW9 and YT9 were included among the tested epitopes. T cells were enriched using the EasySep Human T Cell Enrichment Kit and were co-cultured with equal numbers of autologous T cell-negative cells serving as antigen-presenting cells. For roughly 10 days the cultures were kept in IMDM with gentamicin, and on days 3 and 7 half of the media was changed with IL-2, IL-7 and IL-15 added. An aliquot of 1M T cells was saved as an uncultured baseline condition, separate from the approximately 80 T cell cultures. Running each culture condition in triplicate, except for one peptide done in duplicate, gave a total of approximately 83 T cell cultures. What the authors observed across the whole study: Nine or ten antigen-specific TCR beta clonotypes were identified, and 6 or 7 of them appeared cross-reactive for autologous or known escape epitope variants. The Nef KF9 family was recognized by five clonotypes and the HW9 family by one, and no responses to the TAALDMSHF plasma variant were observed. The assay identified only TCR beta chains and indicated proliferation in response to antigen, without indicating T cell function or cytokine profile.

The immunoSEQ platform was used to sequence TCR beta CDR3 regions at survey depth. The QIAamp DNA micro kit was used to extract genomic DNA from every cultured and uncultured CD8+ T cell population. The original pipeline was this. Samples with under 5,000 productive reads were excluded, and this exclusion removed about 6% of the roughly 75 HIV peptide-stimulated cultures. A MANAFEST web app trimmed sequences to CDR3 and removed nonproductive sequences, CDR3s under 5 amino acids, and those not starting C or ending F/W. Antigen-specific clonotypes had to expand in at least 2 of 3 replicates versus no-peptide control at FDR 0.01, only within one epitope family. A specific clonotype also had to show a frequency at least fivefold higher than in wells stimulated with peptides from other epitope families. In TCRdb, the immuneACCESS table is reduced to in-frame sequences with V and J assigned. These tables do not hold every clone; where another copy was compared, an unresolved V gene accounts for under half, and the others remain unexplained. The V and J calls and the clone size are those of that table, but D and trimming were determined from the DNA. This sample holds 5,800 or so clones; roughly two thirds were observed only once. 44% of the sample is in the top ten clones.

The EasySep Human CD8+ T Cell Enrichment Kit was used on day 10 to isolate CD8+ T cells from every culture. CDR1 and CDR2 are drawn from the germline V gene (reference sequence): PRHDT, FYEKMQ. The junction carries 10 bases between V and J, which are trimmed by 5 bases and 3 bases respectively. The CDR3 sequence holds 13 residues, the cysteine and phenylalanine included. Of the read, only the CDR3 DNA is kept; its 39 bases are in frame from base 1. In this sample, this clone turned up a few times. Its target antigen remains unknown. Base quality data are lacking; no much larger clone is found one base away.

Recombination connected TRBV13 to TRBJ1-1, and the D gene may be TRBD1, 5 bases matching. The clonotype originates from a male donor with HIV. Sequencing used cultured CD8+ T cells derived from PBMCs. The DNA sequence reads TGTGCCAGCAGCGTAGAGGGGTACACTGAAGCTTTCTTT. Translated, it reads CASSVEGYTEAFF.